This TCR beta chain was identified in a study of cytomegalovirus exposure and HLA in healthy donors. Study in general: Roughly 80 million unique TCRs from HLA-typed donors made up an early data release.

The PCR made use of 60 Vbeta and 13 Jbeta primers. Clones were sequenced by immunoSEQ multiplex PCR, and TCRdb holds only the in-frame ones, with some missing. The sample holds approximately 170,000 clones, approximately 80% seen once. CDR1 MGHRA and CDR2 YSYEKL come from the germline V gene. The CDR3 contains 11 residues. The V and J ends lost 0 bases and 9 bases respectively, with 3 bases between them. The rearrangement links TRBV4-1 to TRBJ2-1; D ambiguous. The receptor was derived from a woman aged 40 to 50 in good health and CMV-seropositive. Sequenced input: PBMCs. The CDR3 is CASSQDSEQFF. The CDR3 DNA reads as TGCGCCAGCAGCCAAGATAGTGAGCAGTTCTTC.